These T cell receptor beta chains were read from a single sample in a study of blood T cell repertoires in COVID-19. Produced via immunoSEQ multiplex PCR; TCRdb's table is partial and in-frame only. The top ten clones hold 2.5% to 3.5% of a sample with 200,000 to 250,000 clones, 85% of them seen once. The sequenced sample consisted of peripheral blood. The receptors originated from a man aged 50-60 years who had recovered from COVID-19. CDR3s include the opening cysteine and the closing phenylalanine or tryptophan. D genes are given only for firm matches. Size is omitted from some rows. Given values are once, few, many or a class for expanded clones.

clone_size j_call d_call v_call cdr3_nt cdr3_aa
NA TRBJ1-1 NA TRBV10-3 TGTGCCATCAGTTCTACGAGCACTGAAGCTTTCTTT CAISSTSTEAFF
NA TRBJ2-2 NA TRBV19 TGTGCCGCCTCGGGAGCCAGGGGGAACTTCGGCGGGGAGCTGTTTTTT CAASGARGNFGGELFF
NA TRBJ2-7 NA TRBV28 TGTGCCAGCAGTTTATGGGGACCGGCGGGGAGGGAGCAGTACTTC CASSLWGPAGREQYF
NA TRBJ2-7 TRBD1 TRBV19 TGTGCCAGTAGGGGACAGGGACTCGAGCAGTACTTC CASRGQGLEQYF
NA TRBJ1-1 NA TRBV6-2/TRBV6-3 TGTGCCAGCAGTTATGAACGGGACACTGAAGCTTTCTTT CASSYERDTEAFF
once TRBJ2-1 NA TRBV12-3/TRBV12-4 TGTGCCAGCAGTGAACAGCTTTACAATGAGCAGTTCTTC CASSEQLYNEQFF
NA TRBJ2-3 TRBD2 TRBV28 TGTGCCAGCAGCCCCCTTCTAGCGGGTCTCCGGATCACAGATACGCAGTATTTT CASSPLLAGLRITDTQYF
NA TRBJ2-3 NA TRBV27 TGTGCCAGCAGTTGGAGAGGGGGGGGCACAGATACGCAGTATTTT CASSWRGGGTDTQYF
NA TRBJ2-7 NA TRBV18 TGTGCCAGCTCACCAGGGGCCGAGCAGTACTTC CASSPGAEQYF
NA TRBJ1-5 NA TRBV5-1 TGCGCCAGCCCCTTTTCCGCTATCAATCAGCCCCAGCATTTT CASPFSAINQPQHF
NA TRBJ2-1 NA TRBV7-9 TGTGCCAGCAGCTTGGGGGGAGCGAACAATGAGCAGTTCTTC CASSLGGANNEQFF
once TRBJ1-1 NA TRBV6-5 TGTGCCAGCAGTACAGGGAACACTGAAGCTTTCTTT CASSTGNTEAFF
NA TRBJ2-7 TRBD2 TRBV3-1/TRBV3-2 TGTGCCAGCAGCCAAGCCACAACTAGCGGGATTGTTGAGCAGTACTTC CASSQATTSGIVEQYF
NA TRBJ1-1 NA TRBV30 TGTGCCTGGTTCCAAAACACTGAAGCTTTCTTT CAWFQNTEAFF
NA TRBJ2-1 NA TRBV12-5 TGTGCTAGTGGTTTGTACTCCTACAATGAGCAGTTCTTC CASGLYSYNEQFF
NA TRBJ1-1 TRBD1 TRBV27 TGTGCCAGCAGTCCAATAAGACAGGGCTACACTGAAGCTTTCTTT CASSPIRQGYTEAFF
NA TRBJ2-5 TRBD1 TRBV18 TGTGCCAGCTCACCGGGACAGAGTCAAGAGACCCAGTACTTC CASSPGQSQETQYF
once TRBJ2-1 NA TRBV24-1 TGTGCCACCAGTGATACTAGCCGGGACTACAATGAGCAGTTCTTC CATSDTSRDYNEQFF
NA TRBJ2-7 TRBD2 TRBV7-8 TGTGCCAGCAGCGGGACTAGCGGGACCTACGAGCAGTACTTC CASSGTSGTYEQYF
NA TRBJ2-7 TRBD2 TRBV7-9 TGTGCCAGCAGCTCACTAGCGGGAGTTTCGAACGAGCAGTACTTC CASSSLAGVSNEQYF
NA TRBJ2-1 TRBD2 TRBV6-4 TGTGCCAGCAGTGACGGGGGGACTAGTAATGAGCAGTTCTTC CASSDGGTSNEQFF
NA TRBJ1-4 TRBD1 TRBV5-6 TGTGCCAGCAGCTGGACAGGGGACTTCGGTGGACTGTTTTTT CASSWTGDFGGLFF
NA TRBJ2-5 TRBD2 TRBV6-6 TGTGCCAGCAGCCTAGGACTAGCGGGTAGCCAAGAGACCCAGTACTTC CASSLGLAGSQETQYF
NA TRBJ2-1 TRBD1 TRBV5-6 TGTGCCAGCAGCTTGGAAGGAGGGACAGGATACTACAATGAGCAGTTCTTC CASSLEGGTGYYNEQFF
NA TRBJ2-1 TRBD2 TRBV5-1 TGCGCCAGCTGGACTAGCAAGGATGAGCAGTTCTTC CASWTSKDEQFF
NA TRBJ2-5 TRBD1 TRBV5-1 TGCGCCAGCAGCTTCAGGACAGGGGAAGAGACCCAGTACTTC CASSFRTGEETQYF
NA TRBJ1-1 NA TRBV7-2 TGTGCCAGTCAAATCAGGGGAGACACTGAAGCTTTCTTT CASQIRGDTEAFF
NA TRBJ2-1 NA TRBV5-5 TGTGCCAGCAGCTTTACAGGGCTCGAGCAGTTCTTC CASSFTGLEQFF
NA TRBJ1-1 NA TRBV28 TGTGCCAGCAGTTTAGGGCAGGGGAACACTGAAGCTTTCTTT CASSLGQGNTEAFF
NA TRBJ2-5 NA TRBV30 TGTGCCTGGATGGTCCAGCTCGGCGGGACCCAGTACTTC CAWMVQLGGTQYF
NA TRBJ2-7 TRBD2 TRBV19 TGTGCCAGTGGGACTAGTGGCAACGAGCAGTACTTC CASGTSGNEQYF